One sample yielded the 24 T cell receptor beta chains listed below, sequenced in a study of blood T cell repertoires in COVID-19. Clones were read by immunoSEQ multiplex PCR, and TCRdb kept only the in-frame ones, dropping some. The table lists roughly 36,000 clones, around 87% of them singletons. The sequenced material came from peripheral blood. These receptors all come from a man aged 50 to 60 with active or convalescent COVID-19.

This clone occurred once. The CDR3 loop is CASSQDRGAGNTIYF. The CDR3, as DNA: TGCGCCAGCAGCCAGGACAGGGGCGCGGGGAACACCATATATTTT. The chain employs TRBV4-1 and TRBJ1-3; 9 bases line up with TRBD1. The CDR3 loop spans 15 amino acids. Looked up from germline, CDR1 is MGHRA and CDR2 is YSYEKL. V gave up 3 bases and J gave up 7 bases; unmatched junction bases: 7.

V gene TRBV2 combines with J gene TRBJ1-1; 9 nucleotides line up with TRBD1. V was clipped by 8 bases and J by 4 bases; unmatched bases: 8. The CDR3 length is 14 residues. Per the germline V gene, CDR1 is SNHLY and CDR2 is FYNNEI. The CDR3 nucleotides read TGTGCCAGCTTCAGACCGGGACAGGGCACTGAAGCTTTCTTT. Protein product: CASFRPGQGTEAFF.

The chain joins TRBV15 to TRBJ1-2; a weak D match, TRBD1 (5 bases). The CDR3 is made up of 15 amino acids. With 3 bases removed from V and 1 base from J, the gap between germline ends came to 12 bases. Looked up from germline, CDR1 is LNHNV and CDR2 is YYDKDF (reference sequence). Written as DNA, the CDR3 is TGTGCCACCAGCAGGTCCCGGGGGATTAACTATGGCTACACCTTC. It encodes CATSRSRGINYGYTF.

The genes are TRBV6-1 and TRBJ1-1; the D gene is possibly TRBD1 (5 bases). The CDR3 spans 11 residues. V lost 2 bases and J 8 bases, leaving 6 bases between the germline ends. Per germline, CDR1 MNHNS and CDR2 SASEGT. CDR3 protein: CASSERTEAFF. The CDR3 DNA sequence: TGTGCCAGCAGTGAAAGGACAGAAGCTTTCTTT.

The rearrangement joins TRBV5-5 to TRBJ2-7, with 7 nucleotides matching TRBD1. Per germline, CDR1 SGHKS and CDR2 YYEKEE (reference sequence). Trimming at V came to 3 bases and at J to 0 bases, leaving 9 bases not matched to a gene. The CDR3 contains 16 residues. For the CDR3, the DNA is TGTGCCAGCAGCTCCACAGACAGGGCCAGCTCCTACGAGCAGTACGTC. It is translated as CASSSTDRASSYEQYV.

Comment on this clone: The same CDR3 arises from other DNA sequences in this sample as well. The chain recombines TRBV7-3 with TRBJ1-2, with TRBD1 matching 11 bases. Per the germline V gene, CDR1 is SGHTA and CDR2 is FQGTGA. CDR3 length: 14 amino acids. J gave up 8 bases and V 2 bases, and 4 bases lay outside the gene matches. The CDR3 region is CASSLEGQGGGYTF. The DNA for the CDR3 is TGTGCCAGCAGCTTAGAGGGACAGGGGGGGGGCTACACCTTC.

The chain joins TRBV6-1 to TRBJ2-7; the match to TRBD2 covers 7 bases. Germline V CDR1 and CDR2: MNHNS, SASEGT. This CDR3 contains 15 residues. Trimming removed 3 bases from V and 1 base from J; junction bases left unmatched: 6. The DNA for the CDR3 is TGTGCCAGCAGTGATGGACTAGACGGGTCCTACGAGCAGTACTTC. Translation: CASSDGLDGSYEQYF.

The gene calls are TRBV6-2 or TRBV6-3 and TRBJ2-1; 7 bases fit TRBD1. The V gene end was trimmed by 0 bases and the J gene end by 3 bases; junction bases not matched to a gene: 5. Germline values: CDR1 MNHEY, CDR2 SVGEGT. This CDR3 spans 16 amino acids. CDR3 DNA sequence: TGTGCCAGCAGTTACTCGATTCAGGGGGTCTACAATGAGCAGTTCTTC. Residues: CASSYSIQGVYNEQFF.

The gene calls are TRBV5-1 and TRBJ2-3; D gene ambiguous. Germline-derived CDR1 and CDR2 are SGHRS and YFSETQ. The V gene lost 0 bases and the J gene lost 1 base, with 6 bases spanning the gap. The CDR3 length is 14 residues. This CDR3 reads CASSLDKGTDTQYF. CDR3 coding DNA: TGCGCCAGCAGCTTGGACAAAGGCACAGATACGCAGTATTTT.

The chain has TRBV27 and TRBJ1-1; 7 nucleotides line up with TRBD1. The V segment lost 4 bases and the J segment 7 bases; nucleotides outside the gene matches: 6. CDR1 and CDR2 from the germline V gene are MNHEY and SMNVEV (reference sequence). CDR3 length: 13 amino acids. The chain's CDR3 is CASSYRGHYEAFF. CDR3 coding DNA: TGTGCCAGCAGTTATAGGGGGCACTATGAAGCTTTCTTT.

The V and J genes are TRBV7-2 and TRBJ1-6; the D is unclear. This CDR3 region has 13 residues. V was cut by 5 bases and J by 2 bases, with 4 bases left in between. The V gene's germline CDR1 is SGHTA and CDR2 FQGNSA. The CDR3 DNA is TGTGCCAGCAGCGACACCTATAATTCACCCCTCCACTTT. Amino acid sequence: CASSDTYNSPLHF.

CDR3 sequence: CASSLGQSNQPQHF. CDR3 sequence (DNA): TGTGCCAGCAGCTTAGGACAGAGCAATCAGCCCCAGCATTTT. V usage is TRBV7-9 and J usage is TRBJ1-5; the D gene is possibly TRBD1 (5 bases). The CDR3 length is 14 residues. CDR1 and CDR2 (germline): SEHNR, FQNEAQ (reference sequence). Trimming took off 1 base at V and 1 base at J, with 5 bases between the two ends.

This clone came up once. CDR3 region: CASSLIRGGRRETQYF. The CDR3, as DNA: TGCGCCAGCAGCCTGATTCGGGGCGGGAGGCGAGAGACCCAGTACTTC. This rearrangement joins TRBV5-1 to TRBJ2-5; 8 bases are shared with TRBD2. Trimming removed 4 bases from V and 4 bases from J; junction bases left unmatched: 12. CDR3 length equals 16 residues. Germline loops: CDR1 SGHRS, CDR2 YFSETQ. Filled out from reference TRBV5-1 and TRBJ2-5, the complete variable domain reads KAGVTQTPRYLIKTRGQQVTLSCSPISGHRSVSWYQQTPGQGLQFLFEYFSETQRNKGNFPGRFSGRQFSNSRSEMNVSTLELGDSALYLCASSLIRGGRRETQYFGPGTRLLVL.

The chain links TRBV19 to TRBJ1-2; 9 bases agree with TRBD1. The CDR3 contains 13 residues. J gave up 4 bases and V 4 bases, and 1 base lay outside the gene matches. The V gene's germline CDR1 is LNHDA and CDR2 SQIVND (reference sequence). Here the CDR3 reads CASSKTGGYGYTF. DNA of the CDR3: TGTGCCAGTAGTAAGACAGGGGGCTATGGCTACACCTTC.

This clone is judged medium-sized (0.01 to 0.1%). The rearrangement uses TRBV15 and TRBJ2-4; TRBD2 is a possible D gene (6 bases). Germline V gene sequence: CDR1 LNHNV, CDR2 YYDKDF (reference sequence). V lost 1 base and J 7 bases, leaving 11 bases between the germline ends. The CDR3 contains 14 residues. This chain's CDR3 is CATSRGGAGNIQYF. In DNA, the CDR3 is TGTGCCACCAGCAGAGGAGGGGCGGGGAACATTCAGTACTTC. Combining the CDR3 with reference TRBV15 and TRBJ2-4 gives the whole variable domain DAMVIQNPRYQVTQFGKPVTLSCSQTLNHNVMYWYQQKSSQAPKLLFHYYDKDFNNEADTPDNFQSRRPNTSFCFLDIRSPGLGDTAMYLCATSRGGAGNIQYFGAGTRLSVL.

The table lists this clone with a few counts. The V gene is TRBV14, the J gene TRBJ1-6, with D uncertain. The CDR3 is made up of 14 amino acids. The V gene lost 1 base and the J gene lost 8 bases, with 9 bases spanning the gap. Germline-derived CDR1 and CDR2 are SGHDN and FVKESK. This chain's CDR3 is CASSQGREYSPLHF. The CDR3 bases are TGTGCCAGCAGCCAAGGCCGGGAATATTCACCCCTCCACTTT. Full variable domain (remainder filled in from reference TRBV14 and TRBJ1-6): EAGVTQFPSHSVIEKGQTVTLRCDPISGHDNLYWYRRVMGKEIKFLLHFVKESKQDESGMPNNRFLAERTGGTYSTLKVQPAELEDSGVYFCASSQGREYSPLHFGNGTRLTVT.

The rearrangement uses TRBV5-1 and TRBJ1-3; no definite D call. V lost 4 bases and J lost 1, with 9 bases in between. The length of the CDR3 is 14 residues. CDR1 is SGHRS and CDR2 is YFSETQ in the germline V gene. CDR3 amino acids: CASSPSGSGNTIYF. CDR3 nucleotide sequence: TGCGCCAGCAGCCCCTCCGGGTCTGGAAACACCATATATTTT.

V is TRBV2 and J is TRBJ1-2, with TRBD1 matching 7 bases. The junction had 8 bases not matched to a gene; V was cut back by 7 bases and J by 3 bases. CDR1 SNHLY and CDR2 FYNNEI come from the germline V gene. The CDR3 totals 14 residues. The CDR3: CASKRTGSDYGYTF. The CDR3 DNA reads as TGTGCCAGCAAGCGGACAGGTTCGGACTATGGCTACACCTTC.

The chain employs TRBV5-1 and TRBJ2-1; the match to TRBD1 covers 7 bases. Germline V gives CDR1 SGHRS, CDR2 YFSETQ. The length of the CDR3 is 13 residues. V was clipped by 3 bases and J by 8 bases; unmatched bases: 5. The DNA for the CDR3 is TGCGCCAGCAGCTCACAGGGGTTCGATGAGCAGTTCTTC. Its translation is CASSSQGFDEQFF.

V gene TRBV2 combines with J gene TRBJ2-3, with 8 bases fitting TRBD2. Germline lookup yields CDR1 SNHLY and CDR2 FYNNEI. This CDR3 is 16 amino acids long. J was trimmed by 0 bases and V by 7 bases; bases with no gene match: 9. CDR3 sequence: CASMREAPSSTDTQYF. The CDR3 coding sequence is TGTGCCAGCATGCGGGAGGCACCCTCTAGCACAGATACGCAGTATTTT.

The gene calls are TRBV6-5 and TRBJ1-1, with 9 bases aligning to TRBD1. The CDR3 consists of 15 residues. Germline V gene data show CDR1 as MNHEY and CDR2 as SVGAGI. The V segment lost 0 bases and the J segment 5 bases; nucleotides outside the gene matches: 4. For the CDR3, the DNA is TGTGCCAGCAGTTACTCGGACAGGGGAGGAACTGAAGCTTTCTTT. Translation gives CASSYSDRGGTEAFF.

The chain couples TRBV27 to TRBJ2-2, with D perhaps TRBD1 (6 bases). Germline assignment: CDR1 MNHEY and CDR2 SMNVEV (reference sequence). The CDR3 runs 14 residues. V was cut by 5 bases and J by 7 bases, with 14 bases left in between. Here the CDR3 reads CASSPQGSYGELFF. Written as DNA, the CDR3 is TGTGCCAGCAGTCCACAGGGCAGCTACGGGGAGCTGTTTTTT.

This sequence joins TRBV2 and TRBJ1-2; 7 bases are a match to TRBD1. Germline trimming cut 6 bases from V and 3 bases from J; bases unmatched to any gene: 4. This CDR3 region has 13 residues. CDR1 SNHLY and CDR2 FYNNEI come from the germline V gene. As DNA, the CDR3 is TGTGCCAGCAGAGTCGACAGGGACTATGGCTACACCTTC. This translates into CASRVDRDYGYTF.

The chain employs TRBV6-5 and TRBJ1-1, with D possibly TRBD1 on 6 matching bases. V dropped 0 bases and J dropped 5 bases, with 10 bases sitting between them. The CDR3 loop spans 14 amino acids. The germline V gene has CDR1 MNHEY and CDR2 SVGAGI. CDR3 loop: CASSYSRGATEAFF. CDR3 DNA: TGTGCCAGCAGTTACTCGCGGGGGGCGACTGAAGCTTTCTTT.